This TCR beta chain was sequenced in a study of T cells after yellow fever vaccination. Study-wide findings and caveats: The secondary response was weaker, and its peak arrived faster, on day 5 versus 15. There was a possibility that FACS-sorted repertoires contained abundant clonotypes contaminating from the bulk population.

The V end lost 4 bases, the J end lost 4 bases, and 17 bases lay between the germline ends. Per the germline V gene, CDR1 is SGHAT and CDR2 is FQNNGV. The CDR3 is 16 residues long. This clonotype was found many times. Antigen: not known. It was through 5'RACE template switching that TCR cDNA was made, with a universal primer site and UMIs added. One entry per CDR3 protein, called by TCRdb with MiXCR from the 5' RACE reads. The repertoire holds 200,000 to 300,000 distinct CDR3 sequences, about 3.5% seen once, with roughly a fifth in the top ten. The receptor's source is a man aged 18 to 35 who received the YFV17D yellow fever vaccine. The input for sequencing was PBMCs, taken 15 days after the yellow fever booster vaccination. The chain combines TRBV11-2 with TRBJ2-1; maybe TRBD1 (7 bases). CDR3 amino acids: CASSSQQGGLYNEQFF. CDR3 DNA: TGTGCCAGCAGCTCGCAGCAGGGGGGACTTTACAATGAGCAGTTCTTC.